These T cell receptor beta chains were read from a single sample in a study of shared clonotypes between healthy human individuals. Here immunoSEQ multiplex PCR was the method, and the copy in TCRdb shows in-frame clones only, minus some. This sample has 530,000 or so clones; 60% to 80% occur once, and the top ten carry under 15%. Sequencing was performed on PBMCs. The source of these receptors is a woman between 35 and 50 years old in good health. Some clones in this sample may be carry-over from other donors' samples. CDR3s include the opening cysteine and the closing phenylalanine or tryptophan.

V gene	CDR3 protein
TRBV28	CASTEGYRGYTF
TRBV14	CASSQDIRGYGYTF
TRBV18	CASSPRLKGGEQYF
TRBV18	CASSPPVEGFGYTF
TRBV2	CASREEGGTEAFF
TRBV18	CASSPPGTSGSNEQFF
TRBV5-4	CASSQGVGSNEKLFF
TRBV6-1	CAIQRDLSYEQYF
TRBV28	CASSQGGGETQYF
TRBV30	CAWSGWDRGNSPLHF
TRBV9	CASSVAETDTQYF
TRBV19	CASSILMDSNQPQHF
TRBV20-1	CSARPYEQYF
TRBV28	CASIDSVSYEQYF
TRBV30	CACHLRGFSYEQYF
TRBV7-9	CASSLRHKNTEAFF
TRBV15	CATSRAGVGAGELFF
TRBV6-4	CASSPPWREGLIPETQYF
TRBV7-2	CASSRGNTEAFF
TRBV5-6	CASSLDGGTKETQYF
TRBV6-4	CASSEGTGNTDTQYF
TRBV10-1	CASSLRTSGSNEQFF
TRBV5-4	CASSPDRGWGYTF
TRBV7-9	CASSKSPNYGYTF
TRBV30	CAWSVLVNYEQYF
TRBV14	CASSQVTSGFKEQYF
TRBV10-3	CAISESVSNYGYTF
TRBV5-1	CASRPNGLPYSYEQYF
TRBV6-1	CASSDQWGPQPQHF
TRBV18	CASSPTSGNHEQFF
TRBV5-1	CASTTGTGPYGYTF
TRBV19	CARSGQGASYEQYF
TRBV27	CASSLSMGANQPQHF
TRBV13	CASSFIAGGITDTQYF
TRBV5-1	CASSSMGGETQYF
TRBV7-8	CASSPTARLADIYNEQFF
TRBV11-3	CASSSGLAGAYEQYF
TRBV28	CASSLSLGQGPLEQYF
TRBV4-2	CASSLGGKDTQYF
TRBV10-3	CAISESRSNEQFF
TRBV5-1	CASSFGLVETQYF
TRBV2	CASSEVGGLASYNEQFF
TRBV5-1	CASSAQVTGGELFF
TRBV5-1	CASSLSEQGYTF
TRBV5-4	CASSFTGSVEQYF
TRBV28	CASSSPPTGELFF
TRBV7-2	CASSFGPSNTEAFF
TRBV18	CASSRDANQPQHF
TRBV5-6	CASSLYGRPHEQYF
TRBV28	CASRIQGPTDTQYF
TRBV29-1	CSVRSTSGYNEQFF
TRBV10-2	CASSESLGEQYF
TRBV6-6	CATATGGGGTQYF
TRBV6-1	CASRASGRDIQYF
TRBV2	CASSLGQTEAFF
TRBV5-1	CASSLGVLRGSLETQYF
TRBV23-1	CASIRGTSGKAEQFF
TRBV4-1	CASSQAFSGNSYNEQFF
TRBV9	CASSASPGLAGGRGETQYF
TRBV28	CASSLGPGNEQFF